This T cell receptor (beta chain) was captured by sequencing in a study of human T cells and chemical hapten exposure. Study as a whole: Donors were sensitized with 2% DPC on the upper inner arm. The upper back received 0.01% DPC by patch testing, with results read at 6 days.

This clonotype came up a few times. Its matching antigen is unknown. One end of the junction fails to match germline, which may point to a read error. The germline CDR1 and CDR2 sequences are DFQATT and SNEGSKA (reference sequence). CDR3 length: 11 amino acids. TCRdb processed the RACE reads anew with MiXCR; each CDR3 protein has one entry. The sample contains 80,000 to 100,000 distinct CDR3 sequences, around an eighth of which appear only once. The time point here: patch test 1, 2 weeks after DPC sensitization. Treatment meaning: therapeutic diphenylcyclopropenone sensitization with weekly scalp DPC. Notes on the study in general: DPC sensitization left the count of TCRs above 1 in 1000 unchanged.

The input for sequencing was whole blood, taken in connection with sensitization to the hapten diphenylcyclopropenone (DPC). This sequence originates from a woman between 40 and 55 years old with alopecia areata. Some clones in this sample may be carry-over from other donors' samples. This rearrangement joins TRBV20-1 to TRBJ1-5, with D unclear. The CDR3, as DNA: TGCAGTGCTAGAGAGAGGGAAAGAATCTGTTTT. This sequence encodes CSARERERICF.